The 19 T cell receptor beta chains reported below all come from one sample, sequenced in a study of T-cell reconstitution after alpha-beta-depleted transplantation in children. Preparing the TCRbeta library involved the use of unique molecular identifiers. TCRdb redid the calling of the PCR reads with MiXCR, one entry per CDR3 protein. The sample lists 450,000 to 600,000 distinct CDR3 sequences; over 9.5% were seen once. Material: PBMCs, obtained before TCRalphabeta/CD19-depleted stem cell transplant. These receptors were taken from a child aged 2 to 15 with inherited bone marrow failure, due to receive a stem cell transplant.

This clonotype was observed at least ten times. In nucleotides, the CDR3 is TGCAGCGTTGAAGAGAGGACAGGGCCTGGTGAAAAACTGTTTTTT. Translating gives CSVEERTGPGEKLFF. V and J are TRBV29-1 and TRBJ1-4; 8 bases agree with TRBD1. The V segment lost 0 bases and the J segment 7 bases; nucleotides outside the gene matches: 7. The CDR3 consists of 15 residues. Looked up from germline, CDR1 is SQVTM and CDR2 is ANQGSEA.

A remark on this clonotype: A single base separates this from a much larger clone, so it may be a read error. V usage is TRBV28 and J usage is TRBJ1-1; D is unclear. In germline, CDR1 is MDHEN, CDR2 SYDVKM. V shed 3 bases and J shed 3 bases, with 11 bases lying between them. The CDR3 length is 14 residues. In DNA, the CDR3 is TGTGCCAGCAGTTTTTCTGACATGGACACTGAAGCTTTCTTT. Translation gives CASSFSDMDTEAFF.

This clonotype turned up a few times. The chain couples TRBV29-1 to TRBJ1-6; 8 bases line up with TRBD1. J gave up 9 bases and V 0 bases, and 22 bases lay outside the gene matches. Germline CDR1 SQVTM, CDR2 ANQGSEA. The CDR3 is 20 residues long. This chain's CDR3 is CSVEDPRETVDREGCSPLHF. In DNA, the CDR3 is TGCAGCGTTGAAGATCCGCGGGAGACGGTGGACAGGGAAGGGTGTTCACCCCTCCACTTT.

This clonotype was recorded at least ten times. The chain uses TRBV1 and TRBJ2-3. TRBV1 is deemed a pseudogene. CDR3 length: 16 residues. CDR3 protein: CTSSQYGKSSTDTQYF. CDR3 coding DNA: TGCACCAGCAGCCAATACGGCAAGTCTAGCACAGATACGCAGTATTTT.

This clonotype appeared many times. The CDR3 DNA reads TGCAGTCCGAGGACTAGGCGGGTTGGGACCCAGTACTTC. It encodes CSPRTRRVGTQYF. This chain joins TRBV20-1 and TRBJ2-5; 7 nucleotides align to TRBD2. This CDR3 comprises 13 residues. V lost 8 bases and J lost 7; bases outside the gene matches: 13. The germline CDR1 and CDR2 sequences are DFQATT and SNEGSKA (reference sequence).

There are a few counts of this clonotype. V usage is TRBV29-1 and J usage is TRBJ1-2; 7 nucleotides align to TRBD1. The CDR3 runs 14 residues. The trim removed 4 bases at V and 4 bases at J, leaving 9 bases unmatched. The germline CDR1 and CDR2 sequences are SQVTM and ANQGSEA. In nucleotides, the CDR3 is TGCAGCGTTGGTCGTGGACAGGACCTCTATGGCTACACCTTC. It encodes CSVGRGQDLYGYTF.

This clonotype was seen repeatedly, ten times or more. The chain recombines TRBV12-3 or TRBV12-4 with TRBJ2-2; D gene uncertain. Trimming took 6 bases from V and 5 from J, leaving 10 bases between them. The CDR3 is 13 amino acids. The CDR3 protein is CASRFYSTGELFF. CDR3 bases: TGTGCCAGCAGATTCTATAGTACCGGGGAGCTGTTTTTT.

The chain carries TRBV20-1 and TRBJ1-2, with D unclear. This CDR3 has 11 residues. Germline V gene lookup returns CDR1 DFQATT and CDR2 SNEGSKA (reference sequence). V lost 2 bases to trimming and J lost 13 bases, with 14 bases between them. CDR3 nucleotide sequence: TGCAGTGCTAGAAGCGCAGACGCCTTCACCTTC. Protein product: CSARSADAFTF.

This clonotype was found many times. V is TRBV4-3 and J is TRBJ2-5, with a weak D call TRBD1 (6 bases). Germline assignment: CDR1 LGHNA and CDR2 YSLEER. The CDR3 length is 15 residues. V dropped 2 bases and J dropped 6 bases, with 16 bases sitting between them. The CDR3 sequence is CASSQRDGGGQTQYF. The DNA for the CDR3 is TGCGCCAGCAGCCAAAGGGATGGGGGCGGCCAGACCCAGTACTTC.

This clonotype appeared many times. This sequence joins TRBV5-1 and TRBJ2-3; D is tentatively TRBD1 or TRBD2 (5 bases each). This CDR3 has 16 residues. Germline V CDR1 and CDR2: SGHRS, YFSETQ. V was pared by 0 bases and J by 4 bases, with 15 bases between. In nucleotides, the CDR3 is TGCGCCAGCAGCTTGGATGGGGGAGCGCGTCCAGATACGCAGTATTTT. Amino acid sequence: CASSLDGGARPDTQYF.

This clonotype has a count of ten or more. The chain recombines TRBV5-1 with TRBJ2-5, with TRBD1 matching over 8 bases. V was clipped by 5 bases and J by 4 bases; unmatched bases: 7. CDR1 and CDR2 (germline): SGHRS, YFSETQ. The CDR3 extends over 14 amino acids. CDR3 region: CASRAGGAGETQYF. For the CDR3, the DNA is TGCGCCAGCAGGGCAGGGGGCGCCGGAGAGACCCAGTACTTC.

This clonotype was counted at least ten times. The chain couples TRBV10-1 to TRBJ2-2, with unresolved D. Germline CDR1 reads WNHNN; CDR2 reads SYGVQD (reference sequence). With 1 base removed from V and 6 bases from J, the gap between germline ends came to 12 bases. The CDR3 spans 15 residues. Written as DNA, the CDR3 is TGCGCCAGCAGTGAGTACGGCGGACGGGCCGGGGAGCTGTTTTTT. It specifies CASSEYGGRAGELFF.

The CDR3 bases are TGTGCCAGCAGTCTTCGACAGAAGCCCCAGCATTTT. This sequence encodes CASSLRQKPQHF. The rearrangement uses TRBV6-2 or TRBV6-3 and TRBJ1-5; possible D gene TRBD1, 5 bases. The V gene's germline CDR1 is MNHEY and CDR2 SVGEGT. Trimming took 5 bases from V and 8 from J, leaving 10 bases between them. The CDR3 totals 12 residues.

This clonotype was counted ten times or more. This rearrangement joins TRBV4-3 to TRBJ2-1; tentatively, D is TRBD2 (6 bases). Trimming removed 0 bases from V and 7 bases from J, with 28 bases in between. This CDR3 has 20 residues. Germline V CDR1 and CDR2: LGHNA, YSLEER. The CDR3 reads CASSQEEQSVLAAGRNEQFF. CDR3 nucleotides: TGCGCCAGCAGCCAAGAGGAACAGTCGGTACTAGCCGCGGGGAGGAATGAGCAGTTCTTC.

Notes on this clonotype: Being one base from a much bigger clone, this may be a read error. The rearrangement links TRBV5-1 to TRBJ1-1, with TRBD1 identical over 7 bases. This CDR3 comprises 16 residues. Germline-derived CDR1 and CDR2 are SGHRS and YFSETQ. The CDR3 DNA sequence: TGCGCCAGCAGCCGGGACAGCTCCAGGATGAACCCTGAAGCTTTCTTT. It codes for CASSRDSSRMNPEAFF.

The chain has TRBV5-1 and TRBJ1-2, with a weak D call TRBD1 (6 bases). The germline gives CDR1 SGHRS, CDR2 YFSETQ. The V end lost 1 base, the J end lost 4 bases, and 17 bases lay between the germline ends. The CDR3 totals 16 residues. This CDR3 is CASSLSWGGSSYGYTF. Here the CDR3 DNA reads TGCGCCAGCAGCTTGTCGTGGGGGGGCAGCAGCTATGGCTACACCTTC.

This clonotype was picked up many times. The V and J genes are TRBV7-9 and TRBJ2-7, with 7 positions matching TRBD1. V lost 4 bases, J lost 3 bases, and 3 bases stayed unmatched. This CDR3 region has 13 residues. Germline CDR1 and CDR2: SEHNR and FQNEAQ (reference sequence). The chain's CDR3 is CASSWGQHYEQYF. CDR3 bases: TGTGCCAGCAGCTGGGGACAGCACTACGAGCAGTACTTC.

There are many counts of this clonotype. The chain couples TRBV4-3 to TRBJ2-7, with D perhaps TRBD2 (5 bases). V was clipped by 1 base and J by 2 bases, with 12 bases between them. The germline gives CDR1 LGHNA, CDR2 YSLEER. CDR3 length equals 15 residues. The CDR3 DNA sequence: TGCGCCAGCAGCCAAGTCGCGGGCTCCCCCTACGAGCAGTACTTC. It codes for CASSQVAGSPYEQYF.

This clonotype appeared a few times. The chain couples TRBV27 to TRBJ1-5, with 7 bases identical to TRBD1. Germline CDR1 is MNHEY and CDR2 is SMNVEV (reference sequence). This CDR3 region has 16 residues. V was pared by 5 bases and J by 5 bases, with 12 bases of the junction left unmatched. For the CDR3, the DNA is TGTGCCAGCAGTCCGTCACGACAGGGTGCCTATCAGCCCCAGCATTTT. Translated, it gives CASSPSRQGAYQPQHF.